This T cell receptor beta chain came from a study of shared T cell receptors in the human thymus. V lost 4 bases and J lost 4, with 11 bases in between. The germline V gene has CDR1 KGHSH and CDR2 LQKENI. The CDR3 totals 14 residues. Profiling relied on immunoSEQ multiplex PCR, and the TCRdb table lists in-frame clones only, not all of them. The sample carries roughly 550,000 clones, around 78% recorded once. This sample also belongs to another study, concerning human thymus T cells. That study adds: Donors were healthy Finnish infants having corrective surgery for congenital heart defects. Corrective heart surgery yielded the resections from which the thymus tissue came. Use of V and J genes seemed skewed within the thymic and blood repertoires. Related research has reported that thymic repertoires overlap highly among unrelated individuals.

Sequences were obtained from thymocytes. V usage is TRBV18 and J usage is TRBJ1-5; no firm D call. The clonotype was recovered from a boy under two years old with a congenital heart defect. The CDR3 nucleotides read TGTGCCAGCTCACACCCCCCGGGTAATCAGCCCCAGCATTTT. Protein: CASSHPPGNQPQHF.